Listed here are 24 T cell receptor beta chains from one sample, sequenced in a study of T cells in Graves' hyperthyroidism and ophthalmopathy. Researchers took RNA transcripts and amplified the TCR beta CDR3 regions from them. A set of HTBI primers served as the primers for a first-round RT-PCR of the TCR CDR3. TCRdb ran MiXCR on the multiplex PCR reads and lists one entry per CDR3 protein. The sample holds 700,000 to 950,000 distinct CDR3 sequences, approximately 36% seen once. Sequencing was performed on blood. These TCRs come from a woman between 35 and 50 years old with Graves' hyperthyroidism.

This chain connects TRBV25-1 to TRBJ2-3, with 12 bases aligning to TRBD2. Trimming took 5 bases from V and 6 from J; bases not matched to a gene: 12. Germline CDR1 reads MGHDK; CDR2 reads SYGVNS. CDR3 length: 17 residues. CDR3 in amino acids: CASSSPFSSGRADTQYF. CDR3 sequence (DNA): TGTGCCAGCAGTTCCCCTTTCTCTAGCGGGAGGGCCGATACGCAGTATTTT.

The chain's CDR3 is CASSVGQGAGDTQYF. CDR3 coding DNA: TGTGCCAGCAGCGTAGGACAGGGGGCAGGGGATACGCAGTATTTT. V usage is TRBV2 and J usage is TRBJ2-3, with TRBD1 matching 11 bases. In germline, CDR1 is SNHLY, CDR2 FYNNEI. The V gene end was trimmed by 6 bases and the J gene end by 6 bases; junction bases not matched to a gene: 8. The CDR3 extends over 15 amino acids.

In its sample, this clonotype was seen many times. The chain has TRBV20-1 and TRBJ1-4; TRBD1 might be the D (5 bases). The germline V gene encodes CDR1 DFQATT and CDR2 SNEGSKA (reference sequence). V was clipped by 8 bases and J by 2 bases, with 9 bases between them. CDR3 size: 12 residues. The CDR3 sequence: CSTGPTNEKLFF. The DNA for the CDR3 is TGCAGTACAGGCCCCACTAATGAAAAACTGTTTTTT.

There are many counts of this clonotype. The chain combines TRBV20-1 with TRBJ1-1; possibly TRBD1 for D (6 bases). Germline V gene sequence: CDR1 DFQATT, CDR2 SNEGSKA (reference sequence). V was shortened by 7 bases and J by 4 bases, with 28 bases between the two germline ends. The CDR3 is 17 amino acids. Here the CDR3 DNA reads TGCAGTGTGGCCAGGACAGCAGGAATTGTCTGGGGCACTGAAGCTTTCTTT. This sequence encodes CSVARTAGIVWGTEAFF.

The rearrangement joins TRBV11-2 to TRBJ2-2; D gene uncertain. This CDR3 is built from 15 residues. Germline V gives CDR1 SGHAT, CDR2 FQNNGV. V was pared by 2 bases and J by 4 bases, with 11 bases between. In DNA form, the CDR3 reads TGTGCCAGCAGCTTATTATCCTCGATCACCGGGGAGCTGTTTTTT. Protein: CASSLLSSITGELFF.

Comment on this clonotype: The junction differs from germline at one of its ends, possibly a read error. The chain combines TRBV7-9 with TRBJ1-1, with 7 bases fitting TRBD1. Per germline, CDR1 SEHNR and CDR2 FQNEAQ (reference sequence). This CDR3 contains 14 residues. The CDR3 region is CAGSPQGGDTEAFF. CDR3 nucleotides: TGTGCCGGCAGCCCCCAGGGGGGGGACACTGAAGCTTTCTTT. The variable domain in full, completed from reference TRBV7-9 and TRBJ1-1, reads DTGVSQNPRHKITKRGQNVTFRCDPISEHNRLYWYRQTLGQGPEFLTYFQNEAQLEKSRLLSDRFSAERPKGSFSTLEIQRTEQGDSAMYLCAGSPQGGDTEAFFGQGTRLTVV.

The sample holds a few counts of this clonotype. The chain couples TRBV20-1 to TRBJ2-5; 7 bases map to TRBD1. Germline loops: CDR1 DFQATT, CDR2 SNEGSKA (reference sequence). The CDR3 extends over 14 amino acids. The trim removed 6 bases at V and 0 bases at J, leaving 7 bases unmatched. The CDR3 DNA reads TGCAGTGCCAGGGGGTTACACTACCAAGAGACCCAGTACTTC. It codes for CSARGLHYQETQYF.

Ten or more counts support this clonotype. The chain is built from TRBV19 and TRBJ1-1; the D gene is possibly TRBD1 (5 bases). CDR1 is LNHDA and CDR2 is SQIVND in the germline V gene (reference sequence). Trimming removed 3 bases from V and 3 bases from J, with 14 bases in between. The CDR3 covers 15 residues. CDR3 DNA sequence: TGTGCCAGTAGTATTGGGGACCGAGATTACACTGAAGCTTTCTTT. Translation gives CASSIGDRDYTEAFF.

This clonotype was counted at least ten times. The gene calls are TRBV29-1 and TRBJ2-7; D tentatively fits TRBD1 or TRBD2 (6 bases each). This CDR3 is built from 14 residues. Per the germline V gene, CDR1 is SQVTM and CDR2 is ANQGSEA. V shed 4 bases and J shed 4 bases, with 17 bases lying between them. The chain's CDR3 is CSVGVIEGGYEQYF. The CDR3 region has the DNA TGCAGCGTTGGAGTTATCGAGGGGGGTTACGAGCAGTACTTC.

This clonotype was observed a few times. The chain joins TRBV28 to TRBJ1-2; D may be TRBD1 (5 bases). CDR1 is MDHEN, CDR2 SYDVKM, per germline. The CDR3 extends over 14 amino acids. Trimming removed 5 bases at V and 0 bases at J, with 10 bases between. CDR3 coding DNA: TGTGCCAGCAGTAGAGGGGATCCTAACTATGGCTACACCTTC. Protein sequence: CASSRGDPNYGYTF.

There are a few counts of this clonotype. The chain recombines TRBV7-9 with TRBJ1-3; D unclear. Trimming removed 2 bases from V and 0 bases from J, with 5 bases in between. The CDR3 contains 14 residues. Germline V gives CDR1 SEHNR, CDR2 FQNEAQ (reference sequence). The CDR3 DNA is TGTGCCAGCAGCTTATTAAACTCTGGAAACACCATATATTTT. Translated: CASSLLNSGNTIYF.

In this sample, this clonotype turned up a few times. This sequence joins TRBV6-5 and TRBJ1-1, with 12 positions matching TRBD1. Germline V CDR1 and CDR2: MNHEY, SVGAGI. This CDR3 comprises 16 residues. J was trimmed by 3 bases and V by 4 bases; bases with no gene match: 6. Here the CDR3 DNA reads TGTGCCAGCAGTTCGGGACAGGGGGCGTATGACACTGAAGCTTTCTTT. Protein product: CASSSGQGAYDTEAFF.

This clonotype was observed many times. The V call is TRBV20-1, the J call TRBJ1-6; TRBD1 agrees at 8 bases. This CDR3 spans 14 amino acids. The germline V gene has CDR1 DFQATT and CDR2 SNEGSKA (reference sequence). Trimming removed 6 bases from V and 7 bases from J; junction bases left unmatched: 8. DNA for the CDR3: TGCAGTGCGCTAAAAAGGGACAGGAATTCACCCCTCCACTTT. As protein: CSALKRDRNSPLHF.

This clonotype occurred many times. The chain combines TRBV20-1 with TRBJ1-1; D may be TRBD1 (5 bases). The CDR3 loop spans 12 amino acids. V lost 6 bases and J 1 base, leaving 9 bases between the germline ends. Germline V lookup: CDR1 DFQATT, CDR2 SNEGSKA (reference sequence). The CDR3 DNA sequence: TGCAGTGCGGGGGACCCGAACACTGAAGCTTTCTTT. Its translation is CSAGDPNTEAFF.

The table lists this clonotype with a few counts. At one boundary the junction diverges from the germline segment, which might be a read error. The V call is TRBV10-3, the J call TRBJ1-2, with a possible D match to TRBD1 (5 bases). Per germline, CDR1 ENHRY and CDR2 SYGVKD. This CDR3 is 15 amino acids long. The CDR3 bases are TGTGCCAGCAGTTACTCTGGGGGTCGCGCAAATGGCTACACCTTC. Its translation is CASSYSGGRANGYTF.

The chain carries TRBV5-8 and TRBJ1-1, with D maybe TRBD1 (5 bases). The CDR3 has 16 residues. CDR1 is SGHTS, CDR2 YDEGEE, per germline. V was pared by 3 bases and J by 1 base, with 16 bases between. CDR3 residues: CASSSPAGRTNTEAFF. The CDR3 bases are TGTGCCAGCAGCTCGCCGGCAGGGAGGACGAACACTGAAGCTTTCTTT.

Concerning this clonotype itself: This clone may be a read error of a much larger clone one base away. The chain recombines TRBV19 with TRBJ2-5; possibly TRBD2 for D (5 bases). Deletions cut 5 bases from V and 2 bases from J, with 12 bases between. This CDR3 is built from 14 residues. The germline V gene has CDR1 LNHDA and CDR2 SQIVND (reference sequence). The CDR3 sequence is CASSGGRKQETQYF. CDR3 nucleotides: TGTGCCAGTAGTGGAGGACGAAAACAAGAGACCCAGTACTTC.

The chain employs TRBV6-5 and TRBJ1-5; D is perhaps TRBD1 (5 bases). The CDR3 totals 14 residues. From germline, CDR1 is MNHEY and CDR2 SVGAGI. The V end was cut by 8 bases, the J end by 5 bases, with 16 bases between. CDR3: CASGPDRHYQPQHF. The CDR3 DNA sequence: TGTGCCAGCGGTCCTGACAGACACTATCAGCCCCAGCATTTT.

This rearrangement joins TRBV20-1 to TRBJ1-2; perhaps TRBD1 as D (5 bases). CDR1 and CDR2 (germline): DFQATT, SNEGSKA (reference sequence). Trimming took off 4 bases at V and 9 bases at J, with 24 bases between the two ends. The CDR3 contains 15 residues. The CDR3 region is CSAMGLAPDWHRYTF. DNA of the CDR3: TGCAGTGCTATGGGGCTAGCGCCGGATTGGCATCGCTACACCTTC.

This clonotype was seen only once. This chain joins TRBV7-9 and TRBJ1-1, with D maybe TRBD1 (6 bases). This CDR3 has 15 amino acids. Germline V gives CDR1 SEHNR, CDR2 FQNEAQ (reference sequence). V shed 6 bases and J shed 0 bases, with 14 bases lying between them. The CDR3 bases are TGTGCCAGCAGTTACGAAGGGGGGTTGAACACTGAAGCTTTCTTT. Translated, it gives CASSYEGGLNTEAFF.

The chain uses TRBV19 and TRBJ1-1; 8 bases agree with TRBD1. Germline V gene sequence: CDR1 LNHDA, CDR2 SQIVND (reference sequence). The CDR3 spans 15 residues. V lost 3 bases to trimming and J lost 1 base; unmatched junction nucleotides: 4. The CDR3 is CASSIPGQGNTEAFF. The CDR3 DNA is TGTGCCAGTAGTATCCCCGGACAGGGGAACACTGAAGCTTTCTTT. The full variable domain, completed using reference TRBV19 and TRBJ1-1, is DGGITQSPKYLFRKEGQNVTLSCEQNLNHDAMYWYRQDPGQGLRLIYYSQIVNDFQKGDIAEGYSVSREKKESFPLTVTSAQKNPTAFYLCASSIPGQGNTEAFFGQGTRLTVV.

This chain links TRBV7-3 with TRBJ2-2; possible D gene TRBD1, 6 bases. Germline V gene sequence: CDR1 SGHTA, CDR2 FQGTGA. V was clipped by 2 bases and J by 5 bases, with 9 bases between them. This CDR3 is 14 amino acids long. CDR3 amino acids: CASSLPGDTGELFF. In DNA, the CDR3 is TGTGCCAGCAGCTTACCAGGGGATACCGGGGAGCTGTTTTTT.

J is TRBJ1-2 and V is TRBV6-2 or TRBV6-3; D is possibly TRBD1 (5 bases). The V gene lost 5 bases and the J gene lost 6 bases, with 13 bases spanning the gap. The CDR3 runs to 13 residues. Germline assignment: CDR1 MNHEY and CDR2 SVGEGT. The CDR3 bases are TGTGCCAGCAGTCGAGAGGAGGGGCATGGCTACACCTTC. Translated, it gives CASSREEGHGYTF.

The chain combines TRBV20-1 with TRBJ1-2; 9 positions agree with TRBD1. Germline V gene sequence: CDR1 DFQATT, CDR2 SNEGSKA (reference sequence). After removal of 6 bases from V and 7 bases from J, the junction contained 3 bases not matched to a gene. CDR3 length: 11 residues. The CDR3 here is CSALTGGGYTF. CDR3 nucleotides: TGCAGTGCCTTGACAGGGGGTGGCTACACCTTC.